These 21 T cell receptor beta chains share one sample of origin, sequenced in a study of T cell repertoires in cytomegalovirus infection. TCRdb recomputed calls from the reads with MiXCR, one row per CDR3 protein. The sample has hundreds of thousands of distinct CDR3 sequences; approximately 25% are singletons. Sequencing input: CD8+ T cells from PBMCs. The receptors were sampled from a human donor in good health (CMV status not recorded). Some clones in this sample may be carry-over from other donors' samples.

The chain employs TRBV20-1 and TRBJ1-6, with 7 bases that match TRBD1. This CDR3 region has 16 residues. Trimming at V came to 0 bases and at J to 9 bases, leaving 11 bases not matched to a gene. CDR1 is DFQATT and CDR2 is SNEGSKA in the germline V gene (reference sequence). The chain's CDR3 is CSARDLVQGGISPLHF. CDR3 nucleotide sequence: TGCAGTGCTAGAGATTTGGTTCAGGGGGGAATTTCACCCCTCCACTTT.

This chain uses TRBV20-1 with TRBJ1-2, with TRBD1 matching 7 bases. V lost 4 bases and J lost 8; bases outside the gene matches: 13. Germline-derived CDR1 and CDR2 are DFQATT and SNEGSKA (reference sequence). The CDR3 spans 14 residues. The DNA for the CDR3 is TGCAGTGCTATAGCAGAGACAGGGCGTAAAGGCTACACCTTC. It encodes CSAIAETGRKGYTF.

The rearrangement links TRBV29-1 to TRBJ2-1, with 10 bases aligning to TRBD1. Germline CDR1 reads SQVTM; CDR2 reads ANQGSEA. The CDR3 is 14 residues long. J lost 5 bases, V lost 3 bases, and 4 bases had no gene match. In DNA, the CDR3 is TGCAGCGTTGAGGGACAGGGGCGGGACAATGAGCAGTTCTTC. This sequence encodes CSVEGQGRDNEQFF.

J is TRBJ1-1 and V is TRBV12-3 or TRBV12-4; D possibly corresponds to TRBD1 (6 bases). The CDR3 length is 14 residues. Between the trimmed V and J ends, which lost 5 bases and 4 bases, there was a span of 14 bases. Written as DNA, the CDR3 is TGTGCCAGCAGTGGAAGGGGGACGAGCACTGAAGCTTTCTTT. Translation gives CASSGRGTSTEAFF.

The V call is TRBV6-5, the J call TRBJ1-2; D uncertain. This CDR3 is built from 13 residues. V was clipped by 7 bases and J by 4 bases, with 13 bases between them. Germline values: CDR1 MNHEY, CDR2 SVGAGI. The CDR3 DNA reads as TGTGCCAGCAATGGCGGGAGCCCCTATGGCTACACCTTC. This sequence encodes CASNGGSPYGYTF.

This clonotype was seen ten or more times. As DNA, the CDR3 is TGTGCCAGCAGCTTAGCGGCCGCAAATCAGCCCCAGCATTTT. It specifies CASSLAAANQPQHF. V is TRBV7-8 and J is TRBJ1-5; D is unresolved. V was pared by 0 bases and J by 4 bases, with 7 bases between. Germline V gene data show CDR1 as SGHVS and CDR2 as FQNEAQ. The CDR3 is 14 amino acids. The complete variable domain, with remaining parts taken from reference TRBV7-8 and TRBJ1-5, reads GAGVSQSPRYKVAKRGQDVALRCDPISGHVSLFWYQQALGQGPEFLTYFQNEAQLDKSGLPSDRFFAERPEGSVSTLKIQRTQQEDSAVYLCASSLAAANQPQHFGDGTRLSIL.

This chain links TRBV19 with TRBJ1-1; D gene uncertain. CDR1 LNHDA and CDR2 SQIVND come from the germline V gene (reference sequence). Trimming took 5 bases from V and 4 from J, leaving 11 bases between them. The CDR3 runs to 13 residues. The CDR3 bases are TGTGCCAGTAGTGCTGGTCGAGGCACTGAAGCTTTCTTT. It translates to CASSAGRGTEAFF. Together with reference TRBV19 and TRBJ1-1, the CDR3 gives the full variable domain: DGGITQSPKYLFRKEGQNVTLSCEQNLNHDAMYWYRQDPGQGLRLIYYSQIVNDFQKGDIAEGYSVSREKKESFPLTVTSAQKNPTAFYLCASSAGRGTEAFFGQGTRLTVV.

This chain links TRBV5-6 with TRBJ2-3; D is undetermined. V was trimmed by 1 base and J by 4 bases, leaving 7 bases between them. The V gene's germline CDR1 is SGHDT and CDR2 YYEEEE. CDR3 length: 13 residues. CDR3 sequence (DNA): TGTGCCAGCAGCTTGCATGGCTCAGATACGCAGTATTTT. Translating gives CASSLHGSDTQYF.

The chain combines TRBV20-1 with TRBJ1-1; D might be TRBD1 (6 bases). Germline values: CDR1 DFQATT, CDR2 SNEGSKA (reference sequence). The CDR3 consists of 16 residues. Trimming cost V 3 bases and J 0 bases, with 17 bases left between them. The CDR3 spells CSARNRAPILNTEAFF. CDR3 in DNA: TGCAGTGCTAGGAACAGGGCCCCCATTCTGAACACTGAAGCTTTCTTT.

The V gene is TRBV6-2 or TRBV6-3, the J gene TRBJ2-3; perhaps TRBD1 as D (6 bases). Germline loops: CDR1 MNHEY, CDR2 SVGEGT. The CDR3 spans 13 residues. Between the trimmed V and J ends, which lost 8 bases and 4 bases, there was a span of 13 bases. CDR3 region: CASSAGAPDTQYF. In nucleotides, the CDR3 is TGTGCCAGCTCGGCAGGGGCCCCAGATACGCAGTATTTT.

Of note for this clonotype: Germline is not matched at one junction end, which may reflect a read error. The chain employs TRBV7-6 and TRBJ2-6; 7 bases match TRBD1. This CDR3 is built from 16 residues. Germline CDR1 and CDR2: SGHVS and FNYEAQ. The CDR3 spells CVSSPGTVSGANVLTF. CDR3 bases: TGTGTCAGCAGCCCGGGGACAGTCTCTGGGGCCAACGTCCTGACTTTC.

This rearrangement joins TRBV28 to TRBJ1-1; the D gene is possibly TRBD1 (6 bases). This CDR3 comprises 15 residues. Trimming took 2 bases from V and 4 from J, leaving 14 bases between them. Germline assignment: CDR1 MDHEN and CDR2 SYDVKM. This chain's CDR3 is CASSLHRVHSTEAFF. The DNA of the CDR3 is TGTGCCAGCAGTTTACACAGGGTCCACAGCACTGAAGCTTTCTTT.

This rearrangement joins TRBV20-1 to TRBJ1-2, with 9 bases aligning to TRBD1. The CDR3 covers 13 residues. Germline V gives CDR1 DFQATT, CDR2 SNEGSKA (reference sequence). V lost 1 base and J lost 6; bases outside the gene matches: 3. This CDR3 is CSARGTGANGYTF. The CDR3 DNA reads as TGCAGTGCTAGAGGGACAGGGGCCAATGGCTACACCTTC.

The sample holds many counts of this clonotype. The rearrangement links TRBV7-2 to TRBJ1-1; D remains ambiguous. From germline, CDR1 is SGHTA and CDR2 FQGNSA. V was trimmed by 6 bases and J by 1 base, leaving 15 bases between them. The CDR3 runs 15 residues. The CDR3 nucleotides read TGTGCCAGCAGGCTAAATCGGCTTCCGAACACTGAAGCTTTCTTT. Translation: CASRLNRLPNTEAFF. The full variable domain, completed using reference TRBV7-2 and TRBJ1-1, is GAGVSQSPSNKVTEKGKDVELRCDPISGHTALYWYRQSLGQGLEFLIYFQGNSAPDKSGLPSDRFSAERTGGSVSTLTIQRTQQEDSAVYLCASRLNRLPNTEAFFGQGTRLTVV.

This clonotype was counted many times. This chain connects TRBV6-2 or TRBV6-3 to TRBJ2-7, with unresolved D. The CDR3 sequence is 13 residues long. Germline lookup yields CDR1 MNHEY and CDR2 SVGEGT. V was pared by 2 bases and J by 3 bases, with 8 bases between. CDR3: CASSYRGNYEQYV. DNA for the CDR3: TGTGCCAGCAGTTACCGCGGTAACTACGAGCAGTACGTC.

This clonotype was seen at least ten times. CDR3 coding DNA: TGTGCCAGGCTTGGAGGGACAGTATACTACAATGAGCAGTTCTTC. It yields the protein CARLGGTVYYNEQFF. V is TRBV28 and J is TRBJ2-1, with D possibly TRBD1 on 7 matching bases. Deletions cut 9 bases from V and 3 bases from J, with 18 bases between. This CDR3 has 15 residues. Germline loops: CDR1 MDHEN, CDR2 SYDVKM. Filled out from reference TRBV28 and TRBJ2-1, the complete variable domain reads DVKVTQSSRYLVKRTGEKVFLECVQDMDHENMFWYRQDPGLGLRLIYFSYDVKMKEKGDIPEGYSVSREKKERFSLILESASTNQTSMYLCARLGGTVYYNEQFFGPGTRLTVL.

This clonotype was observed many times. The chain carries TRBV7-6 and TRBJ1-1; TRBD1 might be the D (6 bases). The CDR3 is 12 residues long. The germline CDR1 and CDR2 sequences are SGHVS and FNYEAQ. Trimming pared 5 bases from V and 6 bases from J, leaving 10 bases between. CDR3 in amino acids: CASSDTGSEAFF. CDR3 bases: TGTGCCAGCAGCGACACAGGGTCTGAAGCTTTCTTT. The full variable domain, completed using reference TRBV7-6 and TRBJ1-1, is GAGVSQSPRYKVTKRGQDVALRCDPISGHVSLYWYRQALGQGPEFLTYFNYEAQQDKSGLPNDRFSAERPEGSISTLTIQRTEQRDSAMYRCASSDTGSEAFFGQGTRLTVV.

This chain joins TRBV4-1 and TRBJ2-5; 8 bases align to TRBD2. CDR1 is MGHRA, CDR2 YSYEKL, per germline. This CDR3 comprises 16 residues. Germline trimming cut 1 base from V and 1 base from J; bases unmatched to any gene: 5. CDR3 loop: CASSQVPGRGQETQYF. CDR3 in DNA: TGCGCCAGCAGCCAAGTACCCGGGAGGGGCCAAGAGACCCAGTACTTC.

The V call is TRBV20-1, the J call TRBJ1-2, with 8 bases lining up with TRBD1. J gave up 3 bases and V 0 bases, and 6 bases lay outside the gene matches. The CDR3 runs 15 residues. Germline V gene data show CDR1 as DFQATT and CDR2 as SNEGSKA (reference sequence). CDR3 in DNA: TGCAGTGCTAGAGACAGGGGACAGGCTCACTATGGCTACACCTTC. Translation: CSARDRGQAHYGYTF.

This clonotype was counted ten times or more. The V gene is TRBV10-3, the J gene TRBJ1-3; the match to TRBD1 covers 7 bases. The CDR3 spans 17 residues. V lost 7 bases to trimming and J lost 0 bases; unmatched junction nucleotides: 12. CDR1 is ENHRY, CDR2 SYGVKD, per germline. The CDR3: CAIMGPGRDSSGNTIYF. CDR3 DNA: TGTGCCATCATGGGACCGGGGAGGGACAGCTCTGGAAACACCATATATTTT.

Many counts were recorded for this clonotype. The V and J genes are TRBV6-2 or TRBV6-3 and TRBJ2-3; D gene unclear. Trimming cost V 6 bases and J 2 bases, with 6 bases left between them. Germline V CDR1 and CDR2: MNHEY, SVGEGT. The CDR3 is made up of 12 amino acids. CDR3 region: CASSFPTDTQYF. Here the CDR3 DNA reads TGTGCCAGCAGCTTCCCCACAGATACGCAGTATTTT.